The 26 T cell receptor beta chains given below trace back to one sample, sequenced in a study of beta chain features in type 1 diabetes. These receptors lack a known antigen. Study conclusions and caveats: Across all four CD4+ subsets, people with type 1 diabetes showed modestly shorter TCRB CDR3s.

As every portion of the isolated RNA was reverse transcribed, the sequencing read expressed TCRB transcripts. Produced via immunoSEQ multiplex PCR; TCRdb's table is partial and in-frame only. The repertoire holds about 130,000 clones, roughly 10% seen once, with approximately 0.7% in the top ten. The specimen sequenced was central memory CD4+ T cells from blood. The source of these receptors is a man aged 25-45 years with type 1 diabetes.

This clone occurred a few times. The genes are TRBV28 and TRBJ2-2, with a weak D call TRBD2 (6 bases). CDR3 length: 17 residues. Per germline, CDR1 MDHEN and CDR2 SYDVKM. With 3 bases removed from V and 0 bases from J, the gap between germline ends came to 14 bases. The CDR3 is CASSFSGVITNTGELFF. Written as DNA, the CDR3 is TGTGCCAGCAGTTTTTCGGGGGTTATCACGAACACCGGGGAGCTGTTTTTT.

V gene TRBV18 combines with J gene TRBJ2-1; possible D gene TRBD1, 6 bases. Germline CDR1 KGHSH, CDR2 LQKENI. Trimming cost V 1 base and J 2 bases, with 6 bases left between them. The CDR3 has 14 amino acids. CDR3 sequence: CASSPQGAYNEQFF. DNA of the CDR3: TGTGCCAGCTCACCACAGGGGGCCTACAATGAGCAGTTCTTC.

This chain connects TRBV5-6 to TRBJ2-3, with a possible D match to TRBD2 (6 bases). V dropped 2 bases and J dropped 7 bases, with 11 bases sitting between them. CDR1 is SGHDT and CDR2 is YYEEEE in the germline V gene. This CDR3 comprises 13 residues. The CDR3 reads CASSFDGGHTQYF. The CDR3 DNA sequence: TGTGCCAGCAGCTTCGACGGGGGACATACGCAGTATTTT.

This clone has more than one count but fewer than ten. The rearrangement uses TRBV19 and TRBJ1-5; 8 bases map to TRBD1. Unmatched junction bases numbered 2, after V lost 3 bases and J lost 1 base. The CDR3 extends over 15 amino acids. Per germline, CDR1 LNHDA and CDR2 SQIVND (reference sequence). The CDR3 sequence: CASSMYRGSNQPQHF. As DNA, the CDR3 is TGTGCCAGTAGTATGTACAGGGGGAGCAATCAGCCCCAGCATTTT.

The chain's CDR3 is CAWRDTRMSSYNSPLHF. CDR3 DNA: TGTGCCTGGAGGGACACGCGGATGAGCTCCTATAATTCACCCCTCCACTTT. The chain links TRBV30 to TRBJ1-6; tentatively, D is TRBD1 (5 bases). CDR1 is GTSNPN, CDR2 SVGIG, per germline (reference sequence). Between the trimmed V and J ends, which lost 3 bases and 0 bases, there was a span of 15 bases. This CDR3 region has 17 residues.

The table lists this clone with a few counts. J is TRBJ2-1 and V is TRBV5-6, with D unclear. Germline V lookup: CDR1 SGHDT, CDR2 YYEEEE. The V gene lost 2 bases and the J gene lost 5 bases, with 5 bases spanning the gap. The CDR3 is 12 residues long. The CDR3 region has the DNA TGTGCCAGCAGCTTCCTAAACAATGAGCAGTTCTTC. Its translation: CASSFLNNEQFF.

Comment on this clone: One junction end disagrees with the germline gene, perhaps due to a read error. The V gene is TRBV5-4, the J gene TRBJ1-5; no reliable D call. Germline V gene sequence: CDR1 SGHNT, CDR2 YYREEE (reference sequence). The CDR3 totals 13 residues. The CDR3 nucleotides read TGCGCCAGCAGCCCGGGCGGGCAGCAGCCCCAGCATTTT. It is translated as CASSPGGQQPQHF.

J is TRBJ2-7 and V is TRBV30, with D possibly matching TRBD1 (6 bases). The germline CDR1 and CDR2 sequences are GTSNPN and SVGIG (reference sequence). Between the trimmed V and J ends, which lost 4 bases and 4 bases, there was a span of 11 bases. The CDR3 is 12 amino acids. CDR3 in DNA: TGTGCCTGGAAGGACAGTCGATACGAGCAGTACTTC. Its protein is CAWKDSRYEQYF.

This clone was picked up a small number of times. This chain uses TRBV5-1 with TRBJ1-1; TRBD1 matches 7 bases. The CDR3 is made up of 15 amino acids. The V and J ends lost 4 bases and 7 bases, in that order; junction bases with no gene match: 13. Germline V gene sequence: CDR1 SGHRS, CDR2 YFSETQ. The chain's CDR3 is CASSPPRTGGHEAFF. In DNA form, the CDR3 reads TGCGCCAGCAGCCCACCAAGGACAGGTGGCCATGAAGCTTTCTTT. The entire variable domain, with the rest obtained from reference TRBV5-1 and TRBJ1-1, is as follows: KAGVTQTPRYLIKTRGQQVTLSCSPISGHRSVSWYQQTPGQGLQFLFEYFSETQRNKGNFPGRFSGRQFSNSRSEMNVSTLELGDSALYLCASSPPRTGGHEAFFGQGTRLTVV.

This clone has a handful of counts. This chain uses TRBV5-6 with TRBJ1-1; no clear D. The CDR3 length is 14 residues. V lost 0 bases and J 0 bases, leaving 6 bases between the germline ends. Germline assignment: CDR1 SGHDT and CDR2 YYEEEE. CDR3 sequence: CASSLGTVNTEAFF. CDR3 coding DNA: TGTGCCAGCAGCTTGGGGACTGTGAACACTGAAGCTTTCTTT.

Ten or more counts support this clone. This chain joins TRBV5-4 and TRBJ2-2; 8 bases are a match to TRBD1. This CDR3 contains 16 residues. Germline values: CDR1 SGHNT, CDR2 YYREEE (reference sequence). The junction had 8 bases not matched to a gene; V was cut back by 4 bases and J by 3 bases. The CDR3 DNA sequence: TGTGCCAGCAGCCCATTCGGACAGGGATACACCGGGGAGCTGTTTTTT. It codes for CASSPFGQGYTGELFF.

The rearrangement uses TRBV19 and TRBJ1-1; 7 positions agree with TRBD1. There are 13 residues in the CDR3. The J segment lost 1 base and the V segment lost 6 bases, leaving 2 bases of the junction unmatched. CDR1 is LNHDA and CDR2 is SQIVND in the germline V gene (reference sequence). The CDR3 is CASSRDRNTEAFF. CDR3 DNA sequence: TGTGCCAGTAGCCGGGACAGGAACACTGAAGCTTTCTTT.

The table lists this clone with a few counts. The CDR3 loop is CASSLAPGQGVGEAFF. CDR3 DNA: TGTGCCAGCAGCTTGGCTCCTGGGCAGGGGGTCGGTGAAGCTTTCTTT. This chain uses TRBV5-4 with TRBJ1-1, with 7 bases aligning to TRBD1. V shed 0 bases and J 7 bases; nucleotides not matched to a gene: 12. Germline CDR1 reads SGHNT; CDR2 reads YYREEE (reference sequence). The CDR3 covers 16 residues.

This clone was detected a few times. V gene TRBV14 combines with J gene TRBJ1-1, with D maybe TRBD1 (5 bases). V dropped 0 bases and J dropped 10 bases, with 12 bases sitting between them. The germline gives CDR1 SGHDN, CDR2 FVKESK. This CDR3 is 13 amino acids long. CDR3 DNA sequence: TGTGCCAGCAGCCAAGATACCGGGGGTGGAGCTTTCTTT. It specifies CASSQDTGGGAFF.

The chain uses TRBV28 and TRBJ1-2; D is possibly TRBD1 (5 bases). The CDR3 runs to 13 residues. V was clipped by 7 bases and J by 4 bases, with 13 bases between them. Germline values: CDR1 MDHEN, CDR2 SYDVKM. CDR3 sequence (DNA): TGTGCCAGCAACGAGGGGAGGAGCTATGGCTACACCTTC. It encodes CASNEGRSYGYTF.

This clone has just a few counts. The V call is TRBV7-9, the J call TRBJ2-7; D is unclear. Trimming shortened V by 1 base and J by 0 bases, and 10 bases separated the two germline ends. The CDR3 is 15 residues long. Germline loops: CDR1 SEHNR, CDR2 FQNEAQ (reference sequence). The CDR3: CASSLGLRGSYEQYF. CDR3 bases: TGTGCCAGCAGCTTAGGTCTGAGAGGCTCCTACGAGCAGTACTTC. Filled out from reference TRBV7-9 and TRBJ2-7, the complete variable domain reads DTGVSQNPRHKITKRGQNVTFRCDPISEHNRLYWYRQTLGQGPEFLTYFQNEAQLEKSRLLSDRFSAERPKGSFSTLEIQRTEQGDSAMYLCASSLGLRGSYEQYFGPGTRLTVT.

This chain links TRBV4-3 with TRBJ1-2; D ambiguous. The CDR3 spans 15 residues. Germline V gives CDR1 LGHNA, CDR2 YSLEER. The ends were cut back, 3 bases at V and 1 base at J, with 12 bases in the middle. The CDR3 sequence: CASSQAFAGNYGYTF. The CDR3 DNA is TGCGCCAGCAGCCAGGCATTCGCGGGTAACTATGGCTACACCTTC.

The rearrangement links TRBV7-2 to TRBJ1-6, with a possible D match to TRBD1 (5 bases). Germline-derived CDR1 and CDR2 are SGHTA and FQGNSA. The CDR3 spans 14 residues. The V end was cut by 2 bases, the J end by 4 bases, with 6 bases between. The CDR3 sequence: CASSLQGYNSPLHF. The DNA for the CDR3 is TGTGCCAGCAGCTTACAGGGTTATAATTCACCCCTCCACTTT.

Only a few counts were recorded for this clone. The chain joins TRBV28 to TRBJ2-7; TRBD1 agrees at 7 bases. The CDR3 is 14 amino acids. Germline trimming cut 5 bases from V and 4 bases from J; bases unmatched to any gene: 8. The germline CDR1 and CDR2 sequences are MDHEN and SYDVKM. The CDR3 bases are TGTGCCAGCAGTCCTTGGGCCAGGGGGTACGAGCAGTACTTC. Translation: CASSPWARGYEQYF.

The chain is built from TRBV5-1 and TRBJ2-2; TRBD1 matches at 7 bases. The CDR3 length is 15 residues. Germline values: CDR1 SGHRS, CDR2 YFSETQ. J lost 1 base, V lost 4 bases, and 4 bases had no gene match. The CDR3 DNA follows: TGCGCCAGCAGCCCGTGGACAGGGAACACCGGGGAGCTGTTTTTT. This sequence encodes CASSPWTGNTGELFF.

This clone appeared a few times. The chain is built from TRBV12-5 and TRBJ2-3; 9 bases align to TRBD2. The germline gives CDR1 LGHNT, CDR2 FRNRAP. The CDR3 consists of 16 residues. Trimming took 0 bases from V and 1 from J; bases not matched to a gene: 2. CDR3 sequence (DNA): TGTGCTAGTGGTTTGGTAATAGCGGGGGGCACAGATACGCAGTATTTT. Translation: CASGLVIAGGTDTQYF.

This clone was seen more than once but under ten times. The chain uses TRBV6-6 and TRBJ2-7; 7 bases agree with TRBD1. The trim removed 7 bases at V and 4 bases at J, leaving 7 bases unmatched. This CDR3 is built from 13 residues. Germline V gene lookup returns CDR1 MNHNY and CDR2 SVGAGI (reference sequence). The CDR3 nucleotides read TGTGCCAGCACCAGACAGGGCGGATACGAGCAGTACTTC. Its translation is CASTRQGGYEQYF.

This chain uses TRBV5-1 with TRBJ2-1, with 11 nucleotides matching TRBD2. Germline CDR1 reads SGHRS; CDR2 reads YFSETQ. V gave up 3 bases and J gave up 4 bases; unmatched junction bases: 3. This CDR3 is built from 15 residues. Here the CDR3 reads CASSYLAGGYNEQFF. The CDR3 nucleotides read TGCGCCAGCAGCTATTTAGCGGGGGGGTACAATGAGCAGTTCTTC.

This clone was detected a few times. The gene calls are TRBV28 and TRBJ2-7; 9 bases match TRBD1. Germline CDR1 MDHEN, CDR2 SYDVKM. CDR3 length equals 14 residues. The junction had 10 bases not matched to a gene; V was cut back by 6 bases and J by 7 bases. The CDR3 region has the DNA TGTGCCAGCAGCCCTGGACAGGGGACGGGTGAGCAGTACTTC. It translates to CASSPGQGTGEQYF.

The chain has TRBV5-6 and TRBJ2-7, with D possibly being TRBD2 (5 bases). The CDR3 contains 12 residues. V was clipped by 2 bases and J by 3 bases, with 6 bases between them. Germline CDR1 and CDR2: SGHDT and YYEEEE. In nucleotides, the CDR3 is TGTGCCAGCAGCTTCGGGGACTACGAGCAGTACTTC. Protein product: CASSFGDYEQYF.

J is TRBJ1-2 and V is TRBV30; 7 bases fit TRBD1. After removal of 5 bases from V and 4 bases from J, the junction contained 10 bases not matched to a gene. Germline CDR1 reads GTSNPN; CDR2 reads SVGIG (reference sequence). The CDR3 sequence is 14 residues long. DNA of the CDR3: TGTGCCTGGGAGGACAGGACCCAGGGCTATGGCTACACCTTC. Translation gives CAWEDRTQGYGYTF.